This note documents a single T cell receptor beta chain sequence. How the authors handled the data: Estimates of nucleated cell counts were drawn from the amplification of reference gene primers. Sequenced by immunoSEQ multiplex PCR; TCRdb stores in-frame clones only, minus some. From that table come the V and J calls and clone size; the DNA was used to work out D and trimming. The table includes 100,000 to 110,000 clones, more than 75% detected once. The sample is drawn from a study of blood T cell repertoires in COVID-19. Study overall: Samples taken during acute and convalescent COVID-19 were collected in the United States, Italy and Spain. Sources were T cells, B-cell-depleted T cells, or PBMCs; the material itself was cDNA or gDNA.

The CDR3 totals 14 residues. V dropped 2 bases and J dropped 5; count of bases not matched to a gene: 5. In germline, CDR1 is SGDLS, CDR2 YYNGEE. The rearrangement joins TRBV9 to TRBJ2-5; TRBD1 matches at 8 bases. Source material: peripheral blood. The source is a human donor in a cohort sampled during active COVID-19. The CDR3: CASSVQGARETQYF. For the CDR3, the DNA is TGTGCCAGCAGCGTCCAGGGGGCCCGGGAGACCCAGTACTTC.